A selection of T cell receptor beta chains follows, all from one sample in a study of CD8 T cells in Susac syndrome. TCRdb re-called the immunoSEQ multiplex PCR reads with MiXCR, one entry per CDR3 protein. In the table there are a few hundred thousand distinct CDR3 sequences, roughly 96% of which are singletons. Sequences were obtained from CD4+ T cells from PBMCs. All receptors derive from a human donor with multiple sclerosis. CDR3s include the opening cysteine and the closing phenylalanine or tryptophan. Fields, in order: CDR3 protein, CDR3 DNA, clone size, J gene, V gene, D gene. A D gene is named only where the DNA matches it firmly. The size of a clone is reported for some rows only, either as once, few or many, or as a class for expanded clones.

CDR3aa: CASSPRNRARGTGELFF
CDR3nt: TGTGCCAGCAGCCCACGTAACAGGGCCCGAGGAACCGGGGAGCTGTTTTTT
abundance: .
j_gene: TRBJ2-2
v_gene: TRBV7-2
d_gene: .

CDR3aa: CASSPYWGLTYEQYF
CDR3nt: TGTGCCAGCAGCCCCTACTGGGGCTTGACCTACGAGCAGTACTTC
abundance: .
j_gene: TRBJ2-7
v_gene: TRBV11-2
d_gene: .

CDR3aa: CASSQDRYELFF
CDR3nt: TGTGCCAGCAGCCAAGATAGGTACGAGCTGTTTTTT
abundance: .
j_gene: TRBJ2-2
v_gene: TRBV3-1
d_gene: .

CDR3aa: CASSPTGQGMGGYTF
CDR3nt: TGTGCCAGCAGCCCAACGGGGCAGGGGATGGGTGGCTACACCTTC
abundance: once
j_gene: TRBJ1-2
v_gene: TRBV9
d_gene: .

CDR3aa: CASSLGGRDYGYTF
CDR3nt: TGTGCCAGCAGTTTAGGGGGACGGGACTATGGCTACACCTTC
abundance: .
j_gene: TRBJ1-2
v_gene: TRBV27
d_gene: .

CDR3aa: CSVGLGFAAYEQYF
CDR3nt: TGCAGCGTTGGTTTGGGGTTTGCGGCCTACGAGCAGTACTTC
abundance: .
j_gene: TRBJ2-7
v_gene: TRBV29-1
d_gene: .

CDR3aa: CASSGAGIDTQYF
CDR3nt: TGCGCCAGCAGCGGGGCGGGAATCGATACGCAGTATTTT
abundance: .
j_gene: TRBJ2-3
v_gene: TRBV4-1
d_gene: .

CDR3aa: CAWNTGLSTDTQYF
CDR3nt: TGTGCCTGGAATACGGGACTATCGACAGATACGCAGTATTTT
abundance: .
j_gene: TRBJ2-3
v_gene: TRBV30
d_gene: TRBD2

CDR3aa: CASSAPLGRANYGYTF
CDR3nt: TGTGCCAGCAGCGCGCCCCTAGGCAGGGCTAACTATGGCTACACCTTC
abundance: once
j_gene: TRBJ1-2
v_gene: TRBV9
d_gene: .

CDR3aa: CASRGRTSGSTDTQYF
CDR3nt: TGTGCCAGCAGAGGAAGGACTAGCGGGAGCACAGATACGCAGTATTTT
abundance: .
j_gene: TRBJ2-3
v_gene: TRBV2
d_gene: TRBD2

CDR3aa: CASSLGGIKLYEQYF
CDR3nt: TGTGCCAGCAGCTTAGGAGGGATTAAGCTCTACGAGCAGTACTTC
abundance: .
j_gene: TRBJ2-7
v_gene: TRBV13
d_gene: .

CDR3aa: CAISETTGLTNEQFF
CDR3nt: TGTGCCATCAGTGAGACCACGGGACTAACCAATGAGCAGTTCTTC
abundance: .
j_gene: TRBJ2-1
v_gene: TRBV10-3
d_gene: TRBD2

CDR3aa: CSVEEEASGIKFF
CDR3nt: TGCAGCGTTGAAGAAGAGGCTAGCGGGATAAAGTTCTTC
abundance: once
j_gene: TRBJ2-1
v_gene: TRBV29-1
d_gene: TRBD2

CDR3aa: CASSLAQGAKEQYF
CDR3nt: TGTGCCAGCAGTTTAGCGCAGGGGGCGAAAGAGCAGTACTTC
abundance: .
j_gene: TRBJ2-7
v_gene: TRBV12-3/TRBV12-4
d_gene: TRBD1

CDR3aa: CSVGHQLNEAFF
CDR3nt: TGCAGCGTTGGACACCAACTGAATGAAGCTTTCTTT
abundance: .
j_gene: TRBJ1-1
v_gene: TRBV29-1
d_gene: .

CDR3aa: CASSPAGTGLSGANVLTF
CDR3nt: TGTGCCAGCAGCCCCGCCGGGACAGGGCTCTCTGGGGCCAACGTCCTGACTTTC
abundance: .
j_gene: TRBJ2-6
v_gene: TRBV7-9
d_gene: TRBD1

CDR3aa: CASSEQQGQPQHF
CDR3nt: TGTGCCAGCAGCGAGCAACAGGGGCAGCCCCAGCATTTT
abundance: few
j_gene: TRBJ1-5
v_gene: TRBV3-1
d_gene: TRBD1

CDR3aa: CSASKENGYEQYF
CDR3nt: TGCAGTGCTAGTAAGGAAAACGGCTACGAGCAGTACTTC
abundance: .
j_gene: TRBJ2-7
v_gene: TRBV20-1
d_gene: .

CDR3aa: CASSHRIWGTEAYEQYF
CDR3nt: TGTGCCAGCAGCCACCGGATATGGGGGACAGAAGCCTACGAGCAGTACTTC
abundance: .
j_gene: TRBJ2-7
v_gene: TRBV7-9
d_gene: TRBD1

CDR3aa: CSAFRGNIQYF
CDR3nt: TGCAGTGCTTTCAGGGGGAACATTCAGTACTTC
abundance: .
j_gene: TRBJ2-4
v_gene: TRBV20-1
d_gene: TRBD1

CDR3aa: CATSRVFVGQGNNEQFF
CDR3nt: TGTGCCACCAGCAGAGTGTTTGTGGGACAGGGGAACAATGAGCAGTTCTTC
abundance: .
j_gene: TRBJ2-1
v_gene: TRBV15
d_gene: TRBD1

CDR3aa: CAWSRASGRSTDTQYF
CDR3nt: TGTGCCTGGAGTCGCGCCAGCGGGAGGTCCACAGATACGCAGTATTTT
abundance: once
j_gene: TRBJ2-3
v_gene: TRBV30
d_gene: TRBD2

CDR3aa: CASSYLVSAYNEQFF
CDR3nt: TGTGCCAGCAGCTACTTAGTTTCCGCTTACAATGAGCAGTTCTTC
abundance: .
j_gene: TRBJ2-1
v_gene: TRBV13
d_gene: .

CDR3aa: CASSQAEETQYF
CDR3nt: TGTGCCAGCAGCCAAGCAGAAGAGACCCAGTACTTC
abundance: .
j_gene: TRBJ2-5
v_gene: TRBV3-1
d_gene: .

CDR3aa: CATSRSVAPLGYTF
CDR3nt: TGTGCCACCAGCAGATCAGTCGCTCCCTTGGGCTACACCTTC
abundance: .
j_gene: TRBJ1-2
v_gene: TRBV15
d_gene: .

CDR3aa: CASSRGLAGPFETQYF
CDR3nt: TGTGCCAGCAGCCGAGGACTAGCGGGACCATTTGAGACCCAGTACTTC
abundance: .
j_gene: TRBJ2-5
v_gene: TRBV3-1
d_gene: TRBD2

CDR3aa: CASSLASSYNEQFF
CDR3nt: TGTGCCAGCAGCTTGGCCTCATCCTACAATGAGCAGTTCTTC
abundance: .
j_gene: TRBJ2-1
v_gene: TRBV11-2
d_gene: .

CDR3aa: CASSTGRRQETQYF
CDR3nt: TGTGCCAGCAGCACCGGACGTCGCCAAGAGACCCAGTACTTC
abundance: .
j_gene: TRBJ2-5
v_gene: TRBV5-6
d_gene: .

CDR3aa: CASSLGGRKNTEAFF
CDR3nt: TGCGCCAGCAGCTTGGGGGGCCGGAAGAACACTGAAGCTTTCTTT
abundance: once
j_gene: TRBJ1-1
v_gene: TRBV5-1
d_gene: .

CDR3aa: CASGYYTEAFF
CDR3nt: TGTGCTAGTGGTTATTACACTGAAGCTTTCTTT
abundance: .
j_gene: TRBJ1-1
v_gene: TRBV12-5
d_gene: .

CDR3aa: CSVTPRTGEPQETQYF
CDR3nt: TGCAGCGTTACCCCCCGGACAGGAGAGCCTCAAGAGACCCAGTACTTC
abundance: .
j_gene: TRBJ2-5
v_gene: TRBV29-1
d_gene: TRBD1

CDR3aa: CSAAGTGDTGELFF
CDR3nt: TGCAGTGCTGCCGGGACAGGGGACACCGGGGAGCTGTTTTTT
abundance: .
j_gene: TRBJ2-2
v_gene: TRBV20-1
d_gene: TRBD1

CDR3aa: CASSRGALEQYF
CDR3nt: TGTGCCAGCAGCCGAGGGGCGCTGGAGCAGTACTTC
abundance: .
j_gene: TRBJ2-7
v_gene: TRBV3-1
d_gene: .

CDR3aa: CASSTSTGSSYEQYF
CDR3nt: TGTGCCAGCAGCACGAGCACAGGGAGCTCCTACGAGCAGTACTTC
abundance: .
j_gene: TRBJ2-7
v_gene: TRBV9
d_gene: .

CDR3aa: CASSPTFTGVRYEQYF
CDR3nt: TGTGCCAGCAGCCCCACCTTTACGGGAGTGAGGTACGAGCAGTACTTC
abundance: .
j_gene: TRBJ2-7
v_gene: TRBV3-1
d_gene: .